A single sample gave rise to the 21 T cell receptor beta chains below, sequenced in a study of T-cell memory formation after mild COVID-19. MiXCR, run by TCRdb on the 5' RACE reads, gives a single entry per CDR3 protein. Among about 110,000 distinct CDR3 sequences listed, 18% were seen once. The sequenced sample consisted of PBMCs or a T cell subset sorted from them (not recorded which). The receptors here all came from a man aged 18 to 29 who had mild COVID-19 (a few samples of this study predate the infection). Cell type and time point are not known.

The rearrangement joins TRBV3-1 to TRBJ1-2; TRBD1 matches at 8 bases. Germline trimming cut 5 bases from V and 4 bases from J; bases unmatched to any gene: 9. There are 15 residues in the CDR3. CDR1 LGHDT and CDR2 YNNKEL come from the germline V gene (reference sequence). CDR3 nucleotide sequence: TGTGCCAGCAGCAGGGACAGGCCAACTAGCTATGGCTACACCTTC. The encoded protein is CASSRDRPTSYGYTF.

This clonotype counts as medium-sized. This chain connects TRBV15 to TRBJ2-7; 7 bases fit TRBD1. The CDR3 extends over 14 amino acids. V lost 2 bases, J lost 3 bases, and 4 bases stayed unmatched. Per the germline V gene, CDR1 is LNHNV and CDR2 is YYDKDF (reference sequence). DNA of the CDR3: TGTGCCACCAGCAGAACGGGACAGAGCTACGAGCAGTACTTC. Its translation is CATSRTGQSYEQYF.

J is TRBJ2-7 and V is TRBV20-1, with 12 bases fitting TRBD1. The CDR3 has 16 residues. Trimming cost V 3 bases and J 3 bases; bases outside gene matches: 9. Germline V CDR1 and CDR2: DFQATT, SNEGSKA (reference sequence). Here the CDR3 reads CSASMGQGASIYEQYF. CDR3 DNA sequence: TGCAGTGCTAGTATGGGACAGGGGGCCTCGATCTACGAGCAGTACTTC.

This clonotype appeared a few times. The rearrangement links TRBV6-6 to TRBJ1-1; 10 nucleotides match TRBD1. The V gene's germline CDR1 is MNHNY and CDR2 SVGAGI (reference sequence). J gave up 5 bases and V 0 bases, and 3 bases lay outside the gene matches. This CDR3 is built from 15 residues. The CDR3 spells CASSYSGQGDTEAFF. Written as DNA, the CDR3 is TGTGCCAGCAGTTACTCCGGACAGGGGGATACTGAAGCTTTCTTT.

This chain links TRBV7-2 with TRBJ1-1; no definite D call. CDR1 is SGHTA and CDR2 is FQGNSA in the germline V gene. The V end lost 6 bases, the J end lost 1 base, and 6 bases lay between the germline ends. This CDR3 has 12 amino acids. The CDR3 DNA sequence: TGTGCCAGCAGAGCCTGGAACACTGAAGCTTTCTTT. It translates to CASRAWNTEAFF.

This chain uses TRBV18 with TRBJ1-1; D unresolved. V gave up 4 bases and J gave up 0 bases, with 12 bases separating them. In germline, CDR1 is KGHSH, CDR2 LQKENI. CDR3 length: 15 amino acids. The CDR3 region has the DNA TGTGCCAGCTCACAACCCTTAGGGCTGAACACTGAAGCTTTCTTT. As protein: CASSQPLGLNTEAFF.

The rearrangement links TRBV11-2 to TRBJ2-4; a possible D gene is TRBD2 (6 bases). Germline V CDR1 and CDR2: SGHAT, FQNNGV. The CDR3 is made up of 15 amino acids. Trimming shortened V by 3 bases and J by 5 bases, and 14 bases separated the two germline ends. CDR3 amino acids: CASSFPRGGENIQYF. CDR3 bases: TGTGCCAGCAGCTTCCCCCGGGGAGGCGAAAACATTCAGTACTTC.

CDR3 amino acids: CASSTGVPYNEQFF. The CDR3 nucleotides read TGCGCCAGCAGTACGGGGGTTCCTTACAATGAGCAGTTCTTC. The rearrangement joins TRBV5-1 to TRBJ2-1; D is possibly TRBD2 (6 bases). The CDR3 is 14 residues long. Germline-derived CDR1 and CDR2 are SGHRS and YFSETQ. With 5 bases removed from V and 4 bases from J, the gap between germline ends came to 13 bases.

V usage is TRBV6-5 and J usage is TRBJ2-2; TRBD2 might be the D (5 bases). The V gene lost 4 bases and the J gene lost 2 bases, with 14 bases spanning the gap. From germline, CDR1 is MNHEY and CDR2 SVGAGI. The CDR3 spans 16 residues. CDR3 in amino acids: CASSSLGLLNTGELFF. For the CDR3, the DNA is TGTGCCAGCAGTTCCCTAGGACTCTTAAACACCGGGGAGCTGTTTTTT.

The chain has TRBV7-9 and TRBJ2-5; 7 bases are shared with TRBD2. CDR3 length: 12 amino acids. Germline assignment: CDR1 SEHNR and CDR2 FQNEAQ (reference sequence). V shed 5 bases and J 5 bases; nucleotides not matched to a gene: 2. CDR3 in DNA: TGTGCCAGCAGCCGGGAGGTGGAGACCCAGTACTTC. This gives the protein CASSREVETQYF.

A few counts support this clonotype. The rearrangement uses TRBV19 and TRBJ2-4, with 9 bases fitting TRBD1. Germline V gene data show CDR1 as LNHDA and CDR2 as SQIVND (reference sequence). There are 15 residues in the CDR3. V lost 9 bases and J lost 7; bases outside the gene matches: 13. The CDR3 DNA follows: TGTGCCAGCGCGATCGGCCGGGACAGGGTGAACATTCAGTACTTC. It is translated as CASAIGRDRVNIQYF.

The rearrangement uses TRBV2 and TRBJ1-3, with unresolved D. The V end was cut by 3 bases, the J end by 0 bases, with 6 bases between. Germline values: CDR1 SNHLY, CDR2 FYNNEI. The CDR3 consists of 14 residues. The CDR3, as DNA: TGTGCCAGCAGTGATCAGAACTCTGGAAACACCATATATTTT. Translating gives CASSDQNSGNTIYF.

This clonotype has more than one count but fewer than ten. The chain has TRBV12-3 or TRBV12-4 and TRBJ1-2, with D possibly being TRBD1 (6 bases). V dropped 6 bases and J dropped 2 bases, with 7 bases sitting between them. The CDR3 has 12 amino acids. The CDR3 here is CASSRGNYGYTF. CDR3 DNA sequence: TGTGCCAGCAGCAGGGGCAACTATGGCTACACCTTC.

This clonotype occurred a few times. This chain joins TRBV7-2 and TRBJ2-5, with a weak D call TRBD2 (5 bases). This CDR3 spans 14 amino acids. Germline values: CDR1 SGHTA, CDR2 FQGNSA. With 1 base removed from V and 5 bases from J, the gap between germline ends came to 11 bases. The CDR3 region has the DNA TGTGCCAGCAGCTTAGGAGGGAATGCGGAGACCCAGTACTTC. It encodes CASSLGGNAETQYF.

Only a few counts were recorded for this clonotype. V usage is TRBV4-3 and J usage is TRBJ2-3, with 7 bases that match TRBD2. Germline lookup yields CDR1 LGHNA and CDR2 YSLEER. There are 15 residues in the CDR3. V lost 3 bases, J lost 0 bases, and 3 bases stayed unmatched. Here the CDR3 reads CASSHGGGSTDTQYF. The CDR3 nucleotides read TGCGCCAGCAGCCACGGCGGGGGAAGCACAGATACGCAGTATTTT.

By share, this clonotype ranks as medium-sized. The chain's CDR3 is CASSLPTGGYGYTF. The CDR3 bases are TGTGCCAGCAGCTTACCGACAGGGGGCTATGGCTACACCTTC. The chain has TRBV7-2 and TRBJ1-2, with 9 bases that match TRBD1. Trimming at V came to 2 bases and at J to 4 bases, leaving 2 bases not matched to a gene. Per germline, CDR1 SGHTA and CDR2 FQGNSA. CDR3 length: 14 residues.

In its sample, this clonotype was seen many times. This chain links TRBV20-1 with TRBJ2-1, with D perhaps matching TRBD2 (5 bases). The V gene lost 7 bases and the J gene lost 2 bases, with 15 bases spanning the gap. Germline V lookup: CDR1 DFQATT, CDR2 SNEGSKA (reference sequence). The CDR3 totals 14 residues. CDR3 bases: TGCAGTGGGACTGGCGGGCTCCCCTACAATGAGCAGTTCTTC. Protein sequence: CSGTGGLPYNEQFF.

This chain links TRBV5-1 with TRBJ1-1; D is perhaps TRBD1 (5 bases). Deletions cut 4 bases from V and 6 bases from J, with 16 bases between. Looked up from germline, CDR1 is SGHRS and CDR2 is YFSETQ. This CDR3 has 14 amino acids. The CDR3 DNA reads as TGCGCCAGCAGCCCCGAAGGAGGAGGGGCTGAAGCTTTCTTT. It specifies CASSPEGGGAEAFF.

This clonotype was observed many times. J is TRBJ2-5 and V is TRBV4-3; unclear D gene. Trimming shortened V by 0 bases and J by 11 bases, and 13 bases separated the two germline ends. From germline, CDR1 is LGHNA and CDR2 YSLEER. This CDR3 has 13 residues. The CDR3 DNA follows: TGCGCCAGCAGCCAAGAAACTTGGGGAACGCAGTACTTC. It translates to CASSQETWGTQYF.

This clonotype was recorded a few times. V usage is TRBV7-2 and J usage is TRBJ1-3, with D hard to call. The CDR3 has 17 amino acids. V dropped 5 bases and J dropped 0 bases, with 17 bases sitting between them. The V gene's germline CDR1 is SGHTA and CDR2 FQGNSA. The CDR3 spells CASSLGPQESSGNTIYF. In nucleotides, the CDR3 is TGTGCCAGCAGCCTCGGGCCGCAGGAGTCCTCTGGAAACACCATATATTTT.

This clonotype turned up a few times. The chain recombines TRBV18 with TRBJ2-2, with 8 bases identical to TRBD1. There are 16 residues in the CDR3. After removal of 4 bases from V and 4 bases from J, the junction contained 8 bases not matched to a gene. Germline assignment: CDR1 KGHSH and CDR2 LQKENI. The CDR3 is CASSQNRQGPTGELFF. CDR3 coding DNA: TGTGCCAGCTCACAGAATCGACAGGGGCCCACCGGGGAGCTGTTTTTT.